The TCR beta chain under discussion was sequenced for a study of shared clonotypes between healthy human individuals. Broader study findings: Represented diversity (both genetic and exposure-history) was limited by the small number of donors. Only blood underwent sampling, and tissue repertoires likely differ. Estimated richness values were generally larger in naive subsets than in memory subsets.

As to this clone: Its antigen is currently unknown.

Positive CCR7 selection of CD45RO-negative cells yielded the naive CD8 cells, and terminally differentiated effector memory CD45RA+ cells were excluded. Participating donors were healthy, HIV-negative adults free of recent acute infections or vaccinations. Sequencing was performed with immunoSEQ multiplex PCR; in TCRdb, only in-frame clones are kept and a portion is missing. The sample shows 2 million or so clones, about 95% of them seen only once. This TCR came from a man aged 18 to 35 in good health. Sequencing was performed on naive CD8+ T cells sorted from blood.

The CDR3 loop reads CAIRSGTTGNQPQHF. Here the CDR3 DNA reads TGTGCCATCAGATCCGGGACAACGGGCAATCAGCCCCAGCATTTT. V is TRBV10-3 and J is TRBJ1-5, with D possibly matching TRBD1 (6 bases). The germline V gene encodes CDR1 ENHRY and CDR2 SYGVKD. Trimming pared 6 bases from V and 2 bases from J, leaving 14 bases between. This CDR3 contains 15 residues.